The 27 T cell receptor beta chains in this list originate from one sample, sequenced in a study of blood T cell repertoires in COVID-19 (dated by TCRdb to about 2020). Libraries came from the immunoSEQ multiplex PCR assay. Drawn from immuneACCESS, this table holds only the in-frame rearrangements with V and J called that TCRdb kept. Clones are partly lost; checked studies trace under half to an unresolved V gene and leave the rest unexplained. This sample holds about 77,000 clones; less than 85% were observed only once. The top ten clones comprise approximately 16% of the sample. The sample comprised peripheral blood. These receptors all stem from a man between 65 and 85 years old with active or convalescent COVID-19.

J is TRBJ2-7 and V is TRBV30; D not certain. CDR1 and CDR2 from the germline V gene are GTSNPN and SVGIG (reference sequence). Trimming removed 2 bases at V and 4 bases at J, with 12 bases between. The CDR3 is 13 residues long. CDR3 DNA sequence: TGTGCCTGGAGTCCCAGGCCCTTTTACGAGCAGTACTTC. The encoded protein is CAWSPRPFYEQYF.

The CDR3 sequence is CASTRDRGNSPLHF. CDR3 coding DNA: TGTGCCAGCACCCGGGACAGGGGCAATTCACCCCTCCACTTT. V and J are TRBV3-1 (or the pseudogene TRBV3-2) and TRBJ1-6; TRBD1 matches 10 bases. The CDR3 consists of 14 residues. Germline trimming cut 7 bases from V and 7 bases from J; bases unmatched to any gene: 4. Germline CDR1 LGHDT, CDR2 YNNKEL (reference sequence).

The chain employs TRBV19 and TRBJ1-4; 7 nucleotides line up with TRBD1. With V trimmed by 5 bases and J by 7 bases, 13 bases remained unmatched. Germline V gene data show CDR1 as LNHDA and CDR2 as SQIVND (reference sequence). The length of the CDR3 is 16 residues. CDR3 protein: CASSSLGQESGEKLFF. In nucleotides, the CDR3 is TGTGCCAGTAGTTCGCTAGGACAGGAAAGCGGTGAAAAACTGTTTTTT.

This clone has just a few counts. The V call is TRBV6-5, the J call TRBJ1-3; D gene ambiguous. In germline, CDR1 is MNHEY, CDR2 SVGAGI. The CDR3 is made up of 15 amino acids. V lost 4 bases and J 3 bases, leaving 13 bases between the germline ends. The CDR3 nucleotides read TGTGCCAGCAGTTCTCTTGTGGCGGGTGGAAACACCATATATTTT. Translating gives CASSSLVAGGNTIYF.

The CDR3 nucleotides read TGTGCCAGCGCCTGGGGACTCTCCTACAATGAGCAGTTCTTC. Protein: CASAWGLSYNEQFF. The J gene is TRBJ2-1, the V gene TRBV6-5; tentatively, D is TRBD2 (6 bases). CDR1 MNHEY and CDR2 SVGAGI come from the germline V gene. This CDR3 region has 14 residues. Trimming left V 8 bases short and J 0 bases short, with 11 bases between.

V usage is TRBV28 and J usage is TRBJ2-7; D unresolved. The V end lost 7 bases, the J end lost 0 bases, and 10 bases lay between the germline ends. Per the germline V gene, CDR1 is MDHEN and CDR2 is SYDVKM. This CDR3 spans 13 amino acids. The CDR3 sequence: CASIDTDSYEQYF. The CDR3 DNA is TGTGCCAGCATAGACACCGACTCCTACGAGCAGTACTTC. Full variable domain (remainder filled in from reference TRBV28 and TRBJ2-7): DVKVTQSSRYLVKRTGEKVFLECVQDMDHENMFWYRQDPGLGLRLIYFSYDVKMKEKGDIPEGYSVSREKKERFSLILESASTNQTSMYLCASIDTDSYEQYFGPGTRLTVT.

This chain links TRBV19 with TRBJ2-7; 7 bases match TRBD1. The germline gives CDR1 LNHDA, CDR2 SQIVND (reference sequence). This CDR3 spans 13 amino acids. Trimming cost V 8 bases and J 5 bases; bases outside gene matches: 9. As DNA, the CDR3 is TGTGCCAGTCGTCGGGACAGCTCAAACGAGCAGTACTTC. It yields the protein CASRRDSSNEQYF.

The V gene is TRBV2, the J gene TRBJ2-7, with 12 bases matching TRBD1. Germline V gene sequence: CDR1 SNHLY, CDR2 FYNNEI. V lost 5 bases to trimming and J lost 7 bases; unmatched junction nucleotides: 6. The CDR3 has 14 amino acids. The CDR3 nucleotides are TGTGCCAGCAGTCGGGACAGGGGGCTATGGGAGCAGTACTTC. Residues: CASSRDRGLWEQYF.

This chain links TRBV7-9 with TRBJ2-7; D is uncertain. CDR1 SEHNR and CDR2 FQNEAQ come from the germline V gene (reference sequence). V gave up 5 bases and J gave up 5 bases, with 19 bases separating them. This CDR3 contains 15 residues. CDR3 region: CASSPSVGRFNEQYF. In nucleotides, the CDR3 is TGTGCCAGCAGCCCCTCAGTAGGCAGGTTTAACGAGCAGTACTTC.

The table lists this clone with a few counts. This chain joins TRBV21-1 and TRBJ2-5; TRBD2, as called in the table, went unchecked against the DNA. TRBV21-1 corresponds to a pseudogene. The CDR3 is 13 amino acids. CDR3 sequence (DNA): TGTGCCACCTTGGGGGGGCAGCAAGAGACCCAGTACTTC. Amino acids: CATLGGQQETQYF.

The chain recombines TRBV2 with TRBJ2-3, with 11 positions matching TRBD2. Germline V lookup: CDR1 SNHLY, CDR2 FYNNEI. This CDR3 has 15 amino acids. V lost 7 bases and J lost 2; bases outside the gene matches: 5. The CDR3: CASTGTSGFTDTQYF. In nucleotides, the CDR3 is TGTGCCAGCACGGGGACTAGCGGTTTCACAGATACGCAGTATTTT. Filled out from reference TRBV2 and TRBJ2-3, the complete variable domain reads EPEVTQTPSHQVTQMGQEVILRCVPISNHLYFYWYRQILGQKVEFLVSFYNNEISEKSEIFDDQFSVERPDGSNFTLKIRSTKLEDSAMYFCASTGTSGFTDTQYFGPGTRLTVL.

The chain has TRBV12-3 or TRBV12-4 and TRBJ1-2; weak D call: TRBD1 (6 bases). The ends were cut back, 6 bases at V and 8 bases at J, with 13 bases in the middle. The CDR3 is made up of 12 amino acids. The CDR3 is CASRENREGYTF. CDR3 nucleotide sequence: TGTGCCAGCAGAGAAAACAGGGAGGGCTACACCTTC.

The genes are TRBV5-1 and TRBJ2-2, with 10 bases that match TRBD2. Germline assignment: CDR1 SGHRS and CDR2 YFSETQ. This CDR3 region has 15 residues. V trimming: 1 base; J trimming: 7 bases; junction bases outside the gene matches: 4. The CDR3 nucleotides read TGCGCCAGCAGCTTGACTAGCGGGGCAGACGGGGAGCTGTTTTTT. It specifies CASSLTSGADGELFF.

The chain employs TRBV6-1 and TRBJ1-1, with no clear D. V lost 3 bases and J lost 4, with 12 bases in between. CDR1 is MNHNS and CDR2 is SASEGT in the germline V gene. The CDR3 has 14 amino acids. The CDR3 region has the DNA TGTGCCAGCAGTGATGGGCAGGACTTCACTGAAGCTTTCTTT. Encoded protein: CASSDGQDFTEAFF.

This clone appeared once. This rearrangement joins TRBV5-6 to TRBJ1-2, with D hard to call. The CDR3 is 15 amino acids. Germline-derived CDR1 and CDR2 are SGHDT and YYEEEE. Trimming pared 2 bases from V and 4 bases from J, leaving 15 bases between. The CDR3 nucleotides read TGTGCCAGCAGCTTTGGAGGCAGAAACTCCTATGGCTACACCTTC. It is translated as CASSFGGRNSYGYTF.

This chain links TRBV24-1 with TRBJ2-2, with 7 nucleotides matching TRBD1. The V segment lost 4 bases and the J segment 5 bases; nucleotides outside the gene matches: 0. CDR3 length equals 13 residues. The germline V gene encodes CDR1 KGHDR and CDR2 SFDVKD. The CDR3: CATSEQGTGELFF. The CDR3 DNA reads as TGTGCCACCAGTGAACAGGGGACCGGGGAGCTGTTTTTT.

This clone was counted only a few times. This sequence joins TRBV21-1 and TRBJ1-1. TRBV21-1 is noted as a pseudogene. The CDR3 length is 15 residues. The CDR3 is CASSRFREGNTEAFF. The CDR3 DNA reads as TGTGCCAGCAGCAGATTCAGGGAGGGAAACACTGAAGCTTTCTTT.

The chain couples TRBV5-5 to TRBJ2-3, with 10 bases matching TRBD2. Germline V CDR1 and CDR2: SGHKS, YYEKEE (reference sequence). CDR3 size: 19 residues. J was trimmed by 0 bases and V by 0 bases; bases with no gene match: 10. The CDR3 is CASSLVPSGGVLSTDTQYF. Written as DNA, the CDR3 is TGTGCCAGCAGCTTGGTTCCTAGCGGGGGCGTTCTTAGCACAGATACGCAGTATTTT.

The table lists this clone with a few counts. The chain links TRBV11-2 to TRBJ1-1; D is possibly TRBD1 (6 bases). The V and J ends lost 5 bases and 4 bases respectively, with 14 bases between them. The CDR3 covers 14 residues. Germline-derived CDR1 and CDR2 are SGHAT and FQNNGV. The CDR3 DNA sequence: TGTGCCAGCAGCCACGGACAAGGGGGCACTGAAGCTTTCTTT. Translated: CASSHGQGGTEAFF.

This chain uses TRBV7-6 with TRBJ2-3; 7 bases align to TRBD1. Trimming took 5 bases from V and 4 from J; bases not matched to a gene: 0. This CDR3 contains 12 residues. CDR1 and CDR2 (germline): SGHVS, FNYEAQ. The CDR3 sequence is CASSDRADTQYF. As DNA, the CDR3 is TGTGCCAGCAGCGACAGGGCAGATACGCAGTATTTT.

There are a few counts of this clone. Other nucleotide sequences from this sample produce the same CDR3. The chain uses TRBV6-5 and TRBJ2-6, with 7 nucleotides matching TRBD1. The junction had 5 bases not matched to a gene; V was cut back by 5 bases and J by 4 bases. This CDR3 is built from 15 residues. CDR1 is MNHEY, CDR2 SVGAGI, per germline. The CDR3, as DNA: TGTGCCAGCAGTCGACAGGGAACCGGGGCCAACGTCCTGACTTTC. It specifies CASSRQGTGANVLTF.

The J gene is TRBJ2-3, the V gene TRBV4-2, with TRBD2 matching 7 bases. This CDR3 is built from 17 residues. CDR1 is LGHNA, CDR2 YNFKEQ, per germline. The V gene end was trimmed by 1 base and the J gene end by 2 bases; junction bases not matched to a gene: 9. Written as DNA, the CDR3 is TGTGCCAGCAGCCAAGGCTCCGGGGGGATTCTCACAGATACGCAGTATTTT. This gives the protein CASSQGSGGILTDTQYF.

The rearrangement links TRBV4-1 to TRBJ2-1; 8 bases agree with TRBD2. Germline trimming cut 4 bases from V and 6 bases from J; bases unmatched to any gene: 17. The CDR3 consists of 18 residues. The germline gives CDR1 MGHRA, CDR2 YSYEKL. The CDR3 DNA reads TGCGCCAGCAGCCCAAGGGGTTCGGGGGGGGCTTTCTCCAATGAGCAGTTCTTC. This gives the protein CASSPRGSGGAFSNEQFF.

This clone was found a few times. The rearrangement links TRBV4-1 to TRBJ2-1, with 7 bases identical to TRBD2. Germline V gives CDR1 MGHRA, CDR2 YSYEKL. The CDR3 contains 19 residues. V was pared by 5 bases and J by 0 bases, with 16 bases of the junction left unmatched. The CDR3 DNA follows: TGCGCCAGCAGCTTCCGAGCGGGGACCGTATCAAGCTCCTACAATGAGCAGTTCTTC. Its translation: CASSFRAGTVSSSYNEQFF.

The genes are TRBV5-6 and TRBJ2-1; TRBD2 matches 11 bases. Germline trimming cut 2 bases from V and 7 bases from J; bases unmatched to any gene: 5. This CDR3 has 15 residues. Germline V gene lookup returns CDR1 SGHDT and CDR2 YYEEEE. The CDR3 nucleotides are TGTGCCAGCAGCTTTACTAGCGGGGGCCTTAATGAGCAGTTCTTC. As protein: CASSFTSGGLNEQFF.

The chain employs TRBV2 and TRBJ1-1; TRBD1 is a possible D gene (6 bases). The CDR3 extends over 13 amino acids. The germline V gene encodes CDR1 SNHLY and CDR2 FYNNEI. The V and J ends lost 6 bases and 2 bases respectively, with 10 bases between them. In nucleotides, the CDR3 is TGTGCCAGCAGAGAGGACAGAAACACTGAAGCTTTCTTT. Protein sequence: CASREDRNTEAFF.

This clone showed up just once. The genes are TRBV5-4 and TRBJ2-3; D is ambiguous. Germline V gene data show CDR1 as SGHNT and CDR2 as YYREEE (reference sequence). The CDR3 covers 12 residues. V dropped 7 bases and J dropped 0 bases, with 6 bases sitting between them. The CDR3 bases are TGTGCCAGCGGAGCCAGCACAGATACGCAGTATTTT. It specifies CASGASTDTQYF.